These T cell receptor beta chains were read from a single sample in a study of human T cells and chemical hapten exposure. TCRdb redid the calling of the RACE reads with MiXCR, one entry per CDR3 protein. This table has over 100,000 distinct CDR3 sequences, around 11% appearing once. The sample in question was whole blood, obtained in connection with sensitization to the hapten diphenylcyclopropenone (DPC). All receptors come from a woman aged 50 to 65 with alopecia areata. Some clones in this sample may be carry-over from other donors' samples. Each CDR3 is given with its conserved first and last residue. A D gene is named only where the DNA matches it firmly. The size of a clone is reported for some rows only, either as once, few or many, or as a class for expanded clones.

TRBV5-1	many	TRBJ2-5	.	CASSRYRGGKETQYF	TGCGCCAGCAGCCGTTACAGGGGCGGGAAAGAGACCCAGTACTTC
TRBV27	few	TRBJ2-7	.	CASSFGQGYSYEQYF	TGTGCCAGCAGTTTTGGGCAGGGTTACTCCTACGAGCAGTACTTC
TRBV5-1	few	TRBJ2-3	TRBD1	CASRSGQGVDTQYF	TGCGCCAGCAGATCGGGACAGGGAGTAGATACGCAGTATTTT
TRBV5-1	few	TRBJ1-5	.	CASSLVPGNQPQHF	TGCGCCAGCAGCTTGGTTCCAGGGAATCAGCCCCAGCATTTT
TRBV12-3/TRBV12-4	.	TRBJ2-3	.	CASSAALADTQYF	TGTGCCAGCAGTGCAGCCTTAGCAGATACGCAGTATTTT
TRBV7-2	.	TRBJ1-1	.	CASSSPSPEAFF	TGTGCCAGCAGCTCCCCGTCCCCTGAAGCTTTCTTT
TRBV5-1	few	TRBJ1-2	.	CASSKESDNYGYTF	TGCGCCAGCAGTAAAGAGTCAGACAACTATGGCTACACCTTC
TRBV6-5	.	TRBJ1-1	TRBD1	CASSDRALAFF	TGTGCCAGCAGTGACAGGGCACTTGCTTTCTTT
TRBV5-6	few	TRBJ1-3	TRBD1	CASSPGTVFSGNTIYF	TGTGCCAGCAGCCCAGGGACAGTGTTCTCTGGAAACACCATATATTTT
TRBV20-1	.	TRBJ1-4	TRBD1	CSARRTGGRGEKLFF	TGCAGTGCTAGGAGGACAGGGGGCAGAGGAGAAAAACTGTTTTTT
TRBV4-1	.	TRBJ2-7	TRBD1	CASSQEKGAPYEQYF	TGCGCCAGCAGCCAAGAAAAGGGGGCGCCTTACGAGCAGTACTTC
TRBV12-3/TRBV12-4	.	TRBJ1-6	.	CASSFQGSPLHF	TGTGCCAGCAGTTTTCAGGGGTCACCCCTCCACTTT
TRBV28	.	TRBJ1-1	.	CASRLPASGTEAFF	TGTGCCAGCAGACTCCCAGCTTCGGGCACTGAAGCTTTCTTT
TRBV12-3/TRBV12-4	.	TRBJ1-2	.	CASSLGWVGFF	TGTGCCAGCAGTTTAGGGTGGGTCGGATTCTTC
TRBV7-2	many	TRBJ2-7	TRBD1	CASSVRDRGQYEQYF	TGTGCCAGCAGCGTCCGGGACAGGGGGCAGTATGAGCAGTACTTC
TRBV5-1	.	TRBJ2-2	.	CASSLVVQFSTGELFF	TGCGCCAGCAGCTTGGTCGTTCAGTTCTCCACCGGGGAGCTGTTTTTT
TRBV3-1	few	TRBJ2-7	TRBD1	CASSQGGTGNEQYF	TGTGCCAGCAGCCAGGGCGGGACAGGGAACGAGCAGTACTTC
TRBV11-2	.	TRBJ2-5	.	CASSVYLGPQETQYF	TGTGCCAGCAGCGTCTATCTCGGGCCCCAAGAGACCCAGTACTTC
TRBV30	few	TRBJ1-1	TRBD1	CAWDLTGGSTEAFF	TGTGCCTGGGACCTCACAGGGGGCAGCACTGAAGCTTTCTTT
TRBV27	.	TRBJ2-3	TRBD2	CASSLTSGTDTQYF	TGTGCCAGCAGTTTAACTAGCGGCACAGATACGCAGTATTTT
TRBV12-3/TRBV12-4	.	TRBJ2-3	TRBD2	CASSPYLAGDTDTQYF	TGTGCCAGCAGTCCATATCTAGCGGGGGACACAGATACGCAGTATTTT
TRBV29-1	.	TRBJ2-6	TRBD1	CSVEDRGPGGGANVLTF	TGCAGCGTTGAGGACAGGGGCCCCGGGGGGGGGGCCAACGTCCTGACTTTC
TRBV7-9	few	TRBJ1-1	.	CASSLGTKPFF	TGTGCCAGCAGCTTAGGGACAAAACCTTTCTTT
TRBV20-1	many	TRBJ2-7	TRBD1	CSAKEGAHEQYF	TGCAGTGCTAAAGAGGGGGCCCACGAGCAGTACTTC
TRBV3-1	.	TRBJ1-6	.	CASSQRNSPLHF	TGTGCCAGCAGCCAGCGTAATTCACCCCTCCACTTT
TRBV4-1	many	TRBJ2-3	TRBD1	CASSQGTGSRDTQYF	TGCGCCAGCAGCCAGGGGACAGGGAGTAGGGATACGCAGTATTTT
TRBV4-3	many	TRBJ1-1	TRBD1	CASSLDRGPNTEAFF	TGCGCCAGCAGCCTGGACAGGGGCCCCAACACTGAAGCTTTCTTT
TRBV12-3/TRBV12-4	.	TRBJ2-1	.	CASSPRDPLTPLSYNEQFF	TGTGCCAGCAGTCCTCGGGACCCCCTTACACCACTTTCGTACAATGAGCAGTTCTTC
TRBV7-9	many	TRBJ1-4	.	CASSLDSQGKLFF	TGTGCCAGCAGCTTGGACAGCCAAGGAAAACTGTTTTTT
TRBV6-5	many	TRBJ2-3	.	CASRDRNTDTQYF	TGTGCCAGCAGGGACAGAAACACAGATACGCAGTATTTT
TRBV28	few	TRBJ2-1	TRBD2	CASRQTSLAGVHNEQFF	TGTGCCAGCAGGCAAACTTCCCTAGCGGGGGTACATAATGAGCAGTTCTTC
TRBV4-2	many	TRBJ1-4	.	CASSLPGVPNRDNEKLFF	TGTGCCAGCAGCCTCCCGGGAGTACCGAACAGGGATAATGAAAAACTGTTTTTT
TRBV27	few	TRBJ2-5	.	CASSFGTKETQYF	TGTGCCAGCAGTTTCGGGACGAAAGAGACCCAGTACTTC
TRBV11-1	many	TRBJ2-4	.	CARIPRRAKNIQYF	TGTGCCAGGATCCCTAGGAGGGCCAAAAACATTCAGTACTTC
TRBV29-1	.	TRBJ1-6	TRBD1	CSISTGSNSPLHF	TGCAGCATCTCGACAGGGTCTAATTCACCCCTCCACTTT
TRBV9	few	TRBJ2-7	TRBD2	CASSVVAGGEQYF	TGTGCCAGCAGCGTAGTAGCGGGAGGCGAGCAGTACTTC
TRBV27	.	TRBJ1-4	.	CASSAQGAVGEKLFF	TGTGCCAGCAGTGCGCAGGGTGCGGTTGGTGAAAAACTGTTTTTT
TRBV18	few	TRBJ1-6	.	CASSPNGQDSPLHF	TGTGCCAGCTCACCGAACGGGCAAGATTCACCCCTCCACTTT
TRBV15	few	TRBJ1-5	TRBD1	CATSLDRGGDQPQHF	TGTGCCACCAGCCTGGACAGGGGGGGGGATCAGCCCCAGCATTTT
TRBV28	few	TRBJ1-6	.	CASTLRARSYNSPLHF	TGTGCCAGCACCCTCCGAGCCCGCTCCTATAATTCACCCCTCCACTTT